A selection of T cell receptor beta chains follows, all from one sample in a study of breast tumors, draining lymph nodes, adjacent tissues. TCRdb analysed the multiplex PCR reads with MiXCR anew, one entry per CDR3 protein. The sample gives about 200,000 distinct CDR3 sequences, approximately 31% of which show up once; 4% to 4.5% is in the top ten. Sequences were obtained from axillary lymph node tissue. The source is a female donor with breast cancer. Some clones in this sample may be carry-over from other donors' samples. The CDR3 runs from the conserved cysteine through the conserved F or W. A D gene is named only where the DNA matches it firmly. Not every row has a clone size; where given, it reads once, few, many or a size class.

j_call,clone_size,d_call,v_call,cdr3_aa,cdr3_nt
TRBJ1-3,many,-,TRBV9,CASSVGPGTAGNTIYF,TGTGCCAGCAGCGTAGGGCCGGGAACCGCTGGAAACACCATATATTTT
TRBJ1-4,many,TRBD1,TRBV20-1,CSARVPGQGSEKLFF,TGCAGTGCTAGAGTCCCGGGACAGGGAAGTGAAAAACTGTTTTTT
TRBJ2-1,many,TRBD2,TRBV5-1,CASSLFFPGTSGNNEQFF,TGCGCCAGCAGCTTGTTTTTTCCTGGGACTAGCGGTAACAATGAGCAGTTCTTC
TRBJ2-3,many,TRBD2,TRBV20-1,CSAKLAGGNTDTQYF,TGCAGTGCTAAACTAGCGGGGGGGAACACAGATACGCAGTATTTT
TRBJ2-3,many,TRBD2,TRBV12-3/TRBV12-4,CASRCTGGGVDTQYF,TGTGCCAGCAGATGCACCGGGGGGGGTGTAGATACGCAGTATTTT
TRBJ2-2,few,-,TRBV7-3,CASSLNGGSATGELFF,TGTGCCAGCAGCTTAAACGGGGGTAGTGCGACCGGGGAGCTGTTTTTT
TRBJ2-3,many,-,TRBV28,CASSEATRDTQYF,TGTGCCAGCAGCGAGGCGACCAGAGATACGCAGTATTTT
TRBJ2-3,-,-,TRBV6-6,CASSYAAPSARSTQYF,TGTGCCAGCAGTTACGCCGCCCCTAGCGCTAGAAGTACGCAGTATTTT
TRBJ2-5,many,-,TRBV6-5,CASRPPGTGETQYF,TGTGCCAGCAGGCCCCCCGGGACGGGTGAGACCCAGTACTTC
TRBJ1-6,many,-,TRBV6-5,CASSYSPVGLPLHF,TGTGCCAGCAGTTACTCCCCTGTCGGACTCCCCCTCCACTTT
TRBJ1-6,-,-,TRBV20-1,CSARDLGGGQVPSPLHF,TGCAGTGCTAGAGATCTAGGAGGTGGGCAGGTCCCCTCACCCCTCCACTTT
TRBJ2-2,many,TRBD1,TRBV20-1,CSAQPPGQGTTGELFF,TGCAGTGCTCAACCTCCGGGACAGGGGACCACCGGGGAGCTGTTTTTT
TRBJ2-5,once,TRBD1,TRBV10-2,CASIGTGEETQYF,TGCGCCAGCATCGGGACAGGGGAGGAGACCCAGTACTTC
TRBJ2-3,many,-,TRBV7-2,CASSPFASVTDTQYF,TGTGCCAGCAGCCCCTTTGCCAGCGTCACAGATACGCAGTATTTT
TRBJ2-5,many,-,TRBV2,CASRAQGTQYF,TGTGCCAGCAGGGCACAAGGGACCCAGTACTTC
TRBJ2-6,-,-,TRBV7-8,CASSLAEGLGANVLTF,TGTGCCAGCAGCTTAGCGGAGGGACTCGGGGCCAACGTCCTGACTTTC
TRBJ2-2,many,TRBD1,TRBV19,CASSERDRGILSGELFF,TGTGCCAGTAGTGAACGGGACAGGGGAATTTTGAGCGGGGAGCTGTTTTTT
TRBJ2-1,-,TRBD2,TRBV29-1,CSVEGLAGASEQFF,TGCAGCGTTGAGGGACTAGCGGGGGCCAGCGAGCAGTTCTTC
TRBJ2-5,many,-,TRBV20-1,CSARRGGAGQQTQYF,TGCAGTGCTAGGCGAGGCGGGGCCGGACAACAAACCCAGTACTTC
TRBJ2-3,many,TRBD2,TRBV6-5,CASSHRTSGSTDTQYF,TGTGCCAGCAGTCACCGGACTAGCGGTTCCACAGATACGCAGTATTTT
TRBJ2-2,many,TRBD1,TRBV12-3/TRBV12-4,CASSGQGTNTGELFF,TGTGCCAGCAGCGGACAGGGGACGAACACCGGGGAGCTGTTTTTT
TRBJ1-6,-,-,TRBV5-1,CASSLEGEPNSPLHF,TGCGCCAGCAGCTTGGAAGGAGAACCTAATTCACCCCTCCACTTT
TRBJ2-3,-,TRBD2,TRBV20-1,CSASSGGAGDTQYF,TGCAGTGCTTCTAGCGGGGGGGCCGGAGATACGCAGTATTTT
TRBJ2-1,many,TRBD1,TRBV30,CAWSMTGANEQFF,TGTGCCTGGAGTATGACAGGGGCTAATGAGCAGTTCTTC
TRBJ1-6,-,TRBD1,TRBV7-9,CASSITGGAFYSPLHF,TGTGCCAGCAGCATTACAGGGGGCGCGTTCTATTCACCCCTCCACTTT
TRBJ2-7,-,TRBD1,TRBV20-1,CSATPGQGPAAHYYEQYF,TGCAGTGCTACTCCGGGACAGGGGCCGGCAGCGCATTACTACGAGCAGTACTTC
TRBJ2-5,-,-,TRBV2,CASLKETGPGETQYF,TGTGCCAGCCTCAAAGAGACAGGTCCGGGGGAGACCCAGTACTTC
TRBJ2-2,-,TRBD2,TRBV20-1,CSALSGGAMVDGELGELFF,TGCAGTGCTCTTAGCGGGGGGGCTATGGTTGATGGAGAACTCGGGGAGCTGTTTTTT
TRBJ2-1,many,TRBD2,TRBV7-2,CASSSPGAGGGYNEQFF,TGTGCCAGCAGCTCTCCGGGTGCGGGGGGAGGTTACAATGAGCAGTTCTTC
TRBJ1-6,-,-,TRBV2,CASSDPGWVKESPLHF,TGTGCCAGCAGTGACCCCGGGTGGGTGAAGGAATCACCCCTCCACTTT
TRBJ2-1,-,TRBD2,TRBV4-1,CASSHAAGTSPRAEQFF,TGCGCCAGCAGCCACGCGGCCGGGACTAGCCCTAGGGCTGAGCAGTTCTTC
TRBJ2-5,many,-,TRBV2,CATRQGPQETQYF,TGTGCCACCAGGCAGGGGCCCCAAGAGACCCAGTACTTC
TRBJ1-6,-,TRBD1,TRBV6-6,CASSSQTGSTYLPLHF,TGTGCCAGCAGTTCCCAGACAGGGTCCACATATTTACCCCTCCACTTT
TRBJ2-5,many,TRBD2,TRBV24-1,CATSDSEGPAGGEETQYF,TGTGCCACCAGTGATTCTGAGGGGCCAGCGGGAGGAGAAGAGACCCAGTACTTC
TRBJ2-5,many,TRBD2,TRBV30,CAWSVIGGGGETQYF,TGTGCCTGGAGTGTAATCGGGGGGGGCGGAGAGACCCAGTACTTC
TRBJ1-2,once,TRBD1,TRBV2,CASSEEGRGYGYTF,TGTGCCAGCAGTGAAGAGGGCAGGGGGTATGGCTACACCTTC
TRBJ2-4,many,-,TRBV7-2,CASSSRPLAKNIQYF,TGTGCCAGCAGCTCCAGGCCCCTAGCCAAAAACATTCAGTACTTC
TRBJ2-7,many,TRBD1,TRBV7-9,CASSAPGQGGYEQYF,TGTGCCAGCAGCGCCCCGGGACAGGGGGGCTACGAGCAGTACTTC
TRBJ2-3,-,TRBD2,TRBV11-3,CASSPGLQRGPTDTQYF,TGTGCCAGCAGCCCCGGGCTTCAGCGGGGCCCCACAGATACGCAGTATTTT
TRBJ2-1,-,TRBD1,TRBV27,CAIMSTGTANEQFF,TGTGCCATTATGTCCACCGGGACAGCCAATGAGCAGTTCTTC
TRBJ2-6,few,-,TRBV5-4,CASSLDGSSGANVLTF,TGTGCCAGCAGCTTGGACGGCTCCTCTGGGGCCAACGTCCTGACTTTC
TRBJ2-1,-,TRBD2,TRBV15,CATSFGLADYNEQFF,TGTGCCACCAGCTTCGGACTAGCGGATTACAATGAGCAGTTCTTC
TRBJ2-3,many,-,TRBV6-1,CASSESYPPGDTQYF,TGTGCCAGCAGTGAATCATACCCCCCGGGGGATACGCAGTATTTT
TRBJ1-2,many,-,TRBV7-8,CASSLNTGAYGYTF,TGTGCCAGCAGCTTAAACACCGGGGCGTATGGCTACACCTTC
TRBJ2-5,many,TRBD2,TRBV13,CASSFLAGAGQETQYF,TGTGCCAGCAGCTTTCTAGCGGGGGCCGGCCAGGAGACCCAGTACTTC
TRBJ2-3,many,-,TRBV10-3,CAISESGAIVADTQYF,TGTGCCATCAGTGAGTCGGGGGCAATTGTAGCAGATACGCAGTATTTT
TRBJ2-3,many,-,TRBV20-1,CSARGHPGDTDTQYF,TGCAGTGCTAGGGGCCATCCGGGGGACACAGATACGCAGTATTTT
TRBJ2-3,many,-,TRBV7-2,CASSSLLSTDTQYF,TGTGCCAGCAGCTCACTACTCTCTACAGATACGCAGTATTTT
TRBJ2-3,many,TRBD2,TRBV20-1,CSAPGLRSTDTQYF,TGCAGTGCTCCGGGACTAAGGAGCACAGATACGCAGTATTTT
TRBJ2-5,-,TRBD1,TRBV29-1,CSGPGQGLETQYF,TGCAGCGGACCGGGACAGGGATTAGAGACCCAGTACTTC
TRBJ2-3,-,TRBD1,TRBV6-5,CASSQRGTGGRTDTQYF,TGTGCCAGCAGCCAAAGAGGGACAGGGGGCAGGACAGATACGCAGTATTTT
TRBJ2-2,few,-,TRBV20-1,CSARPRETGELFF,TGCAGTGCTCGCCCCCGGGAAACCGGGGAGCTGTTTTTT
TRBJ1-2,many,TRBD1,TRBV2,CASRGTGNYGYTF,TGTGCCAGCAGGGGGACAGGAAACTATGGCTACACCTTC
TRBJ1-4,many,-,TRBV9,CASSGDLGLSNEKLFF,TGTGCCAGCAGTGGGGACTTAGGGTTGTCTAATGAAAAACTGTTTTTT
TRBJ2-3,many,-,TRBV12-3/TRBV12-4,CASSPSGRTDTQYF,TGTGCCAGCAGCCCCTCGGGGCGCACAGATACGCAGTATTTT
TRBJ2-5,many,-,TRBV9,CASSIGFQETQYF,TGTGCCAGCAGCATAGGATTCCAAGAGACCCAGTACTTC
TRBJ2-7,many,TRBD2,TRBV20-1,CSARDRGLAEPYEQYF,TGCAGTGCTAGAGATCGGGGACTAGCGGAGCCCTACGAGCAGTACTTC